These T cell receptor beta chains were read from a single sample in a study of blood T cells in healthy people across ages. TCRdb called the 5' RACE reads again in MiXCR, with one record for every CDR3 protein. The sample has around 280,000 distinct CDR3 sequences, less than 30% seen once. Sequenced input: blood. The receptors stem from a woman aged 70-85 years in good health. The CDR3 runs from the conserved cysteine through the conserved F or W.

v_call cdr3_aa
TRBV14 CASSNGLGNVDIQYF
TRBV29-1 CSGQGLIGETQYF
TRBV3-1 CASSQDRSTGRLDTQYF
TRBV20-1 CSASNSGYEQFF
TRBV5-6 CASRRTSGASNTGVLFF
TRBV4-1 CASSQDEGTSGTNEQFF
TRBV28 CASSLFAGAGEQYF
TRBV7-6 CASSLGYNTDTQYF
TRBV12-3/TRBV12-4 CASSAGTGPGGGYTLHF
TRBV20-1 CSARTGIEQYF
TRBV29-1 CSVVPRDGIYEQYF
TRBV7-3 CVSSPIVGVETQYF
TRBV7-9 CASSFEQQETQYF
TRBV4-1 CASSRGQGEKLFF
TRBV18 CASSPSGSTDTQYF
TRBV4-2 CASSQEVNRGGNTIYF
TRBV28 CASSLNPDRGEYEQYF
TRBV20-1 CSARAVRIGEDEQFF
TRBV7-2 CASSPPSGRKRETQYF
TRBV7-6 CASSSAQGRNTEAFF
TRBV7-2 CASSLEMANTEAFF
TRBV7-2 CASSPKPGGPHEQYF
TRBV18 CASSSTQGGEQYF
TRBV27 CASSMAGVSETQYF
TRBV20-1 CSATQNLATRGGYTF
TRBV7-2 CASSLGPSGGTDTQYF
TRBV20-1 CSARDRVDNEQFF